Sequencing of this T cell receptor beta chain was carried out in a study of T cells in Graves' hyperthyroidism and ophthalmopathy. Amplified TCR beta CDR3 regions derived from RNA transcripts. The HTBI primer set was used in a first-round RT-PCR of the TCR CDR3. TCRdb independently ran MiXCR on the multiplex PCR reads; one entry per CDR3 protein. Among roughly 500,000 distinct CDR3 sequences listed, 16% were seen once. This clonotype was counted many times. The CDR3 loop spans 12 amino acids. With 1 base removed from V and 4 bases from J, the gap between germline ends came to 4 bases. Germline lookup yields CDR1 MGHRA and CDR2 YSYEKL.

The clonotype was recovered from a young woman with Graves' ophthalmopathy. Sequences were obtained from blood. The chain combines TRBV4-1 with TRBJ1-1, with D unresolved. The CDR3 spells CASSQAPTEAFF. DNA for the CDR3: TGCGCCAGCAGCCAAGCCCCCACTGAAGCTTTCTTT.